The present TCR beta chain was sequenced within a study of OX40 agonist ivuxolimab in advanced cancers. Overall study: With ivuxolimab, an agonistic anti-OX40 (CD134) antibody, patients were treated. Partial response was recorded in three patients: one hepatocellular carcinoma and two cutaneous melanoma cases. General study results and limits: Clonal expansion from baseline to week 6 occurred in both CD4+ and CD8+ T cells.

As to this clone: The antigen remains unidentified.

CDR3 length: 14 residues. From germline, CDR1 is SNHLY and CDR2 FYNNEI. Libraries were prepared by immunoSEQ multiplex PCR; TCRdb keeps only in-frame clonotypes and omits some of them. The table shows about 46,000 clones, with 89% occurring only once. The receptor's source is an adult with an advanced solid tumor such as melanoma, head and neck, liver or kidney cancer. The material was CD4+ or CD8+ T cells sorted from blood, obtained in a trial of the OX40 agonist ivuxolimab. The J gene is TRBJ2-3, the V gene TRBV2, with a possible D match to TRBD2 (6 bases). The CDR3 here is CARGSGTPGDTQYF. CDR3 sequence (DNA): TGTGCTAGGGGTAGCGGTACCCCGGGAGATACGCAGTATTTT.